Listed below are T cell receptor beta chains from one sample, sequenced in a study of response to subunit inactivated influenza vaccine. TCRdb passed the RT-PCR reads through MiXCR, listing each CDR3 protein once. Of more than 450,000 distinct CDR3 sequences listed, 10% to 15% were seen once; the top ten hold approximately 10%. The source material was PBMCs from blood, sampled on the day of vaccination. These TCRs come from a man aged 50-59 years who received an inactivated influenza vaccine. Each CDR3 is given with its conserved first and last residue. The order of the fields is J gene, D gene, clone size, V gene, CDR3 protein, CDR3 DNA. A D gene is named only where the DNA matches it firmly. Clone size appears in some rows only: once, few, many, or a class for an expanded clone.

j_call: TRBJ2-3
d_call: .
clone_size: .
v_call: TRBV12-3/TRBV12-4
cdr3_aa: CASSVRRLNTDTQYF
cdr3_nt: TGTGCCAGCAGTGTTCGGAGACTGAACACAGATACGCAGTATTTT

j_call: TRBJ2-6
d_call: .
clone_size: .
v_call: TRBV20-1
cdr3_aa: CSASLTMTGSGANVLTF
cdr3_nt: TGCAGTGCTAGCCTGACCATGACAGGATCTGGGGCCAACGTCCTGACTTTC

j_call: TRBJ2-5
d_call: .
clone_size: many
v_call: TRBV24-1
cdr3_aa: CATSDDRYRETQYF
cdr3_nt: TGTGCCACCAGTGACGACAGGTATAGAGAGACCCAGTACTTC

j_call: TRBJ2-3
d_call: .
clone_size: few
v_call: TRBV14
cdr3_aa: CASSQDRAGSSTDTQYF
cdr3_nt: TGTGCCAGCAGCCAAGATCGTGCGGGGTCTAGCACAGATACGCAGTATTTT

j_call: TRBJ2-5
d_call: TRBD1
clone_size: .
v_call: TRBV7-2
cdr3_aa: CASRLAGTGLETQYF
cdr3_nt: TGTGCCAGCAGATTAGCCGGGACAGGGTTAGAGACCCAGTACTTC

j_call: TRBJ2-1
d_call: TRBD2
clone_size: few
v_call: TRBV4-3
cdr3_aa: CASSQEVAGRPSSYNEQFF
cdr3_nt: TGCGCCAGCAGCCAAGAAGTAGCGGGAAGACCAAGCTCCTACAATGAGCAGTTCTTC

j_call: TRBJ2-7
d_call: TRBD2
clone_size: few
v_call: TRBV29-1
cdr3_aa: CSVDVAGGYEQYF
cdr3_nt: TGCAGCGTTGATGTAGCGGGAGGGTACGAGCAGTACTTC

j_call: TRBJ1-5
d_call: .
clone_size: .
v_call: TRBV6-2/TRBV6-3
cdr3_aa: CASSYSFQPQHF
cdr3_nt: TGTGCCAGCAGTTACTCGTTTCAGCCCCAGCATTTT

j_call: TRBJ1-5
d_call: TRBD1
clone_size: once
v_call: TRBV15
cdr3_aa: CATSRIRQGGNQPQHF
cdr3_nt: TGTGCCACCAGCAGAATACGACAGGGGGGCAATCAGCCCCAGCATTTT

j_call: TRBJ2-3
d_call: .
clone_size: .
v_call: TRBV3-1
cdr3_aa: CASSQVLGTDTQYF
cdr3_nt: TGTGCCAGCAGCCAAGTTCTCGGAACAGATACGCAGTATTTT

j_call: TRBJ2-1
d_call: .
clone_size: .
v_call: TRBV24-1
cdr3_aa: CATSDNGFGGQSSYNEQFF
cdr3_nt: TGTGCCACCAGTGATAACGGATTTGGTGGACAAAGCTCCTACAATGAGCAGTTCTTC

j_call: TRBJ2-3
d_call: TRBD2
clone_size: .
v_call: TRBV12-3/TRBV12-4
cdr3_aa: CASSPRTSGRSDTQYF
cdr3_nt: TGTGCCAGCAGCCCGAGGACTAGCGGGAGATCAGATACGCAGTATTTT

j_call: TRBJ2-6
d_call: .
clone_size: few
v_call: TRBV24-1
cdr3_aa: CATSGASGANVLTF
cdr3_nt: TGTGCCACCAGTGGAGCCTCTGGGGCCAACGTCCTGACTTTC

j_call: TRBJ2-1
d_call: TRBD2
clone_size: .
v_call: TRBV14
cdr3_aa: CASSQLSSGGPYNEQFF
cdr3_nt: TGTGCCAGCAGCCAACTTAGTAGCGGGGGACCGTACAATGAGCAGTTCTTC

j_call: TRBJ2-7
d_call: .
clone_size: few
v_call: TRBV6-6
cdr3_aa: CASSYSEYEQYF
cdr3_nt: TGTGCCAGCAGTTACTCAGAGTACGAGCAGTACTTC

j_call: TRBJ2-5
d_call: .
clone_size: .
v_call: TRBV5-5
cdr3_aa: CASSFFDREWETQYF
cdr3_nt: TGTGCCAGCAGCTTCTTCGATCGGGAGTGGGAGACCCAGTACTTC

j_call: TRBJ2-1
d_call: TRBD2
clone_size: few
v_call: TRBV6-5
cdr3_aa: CASSYSSGSSYNEQFF
cdr3_nt: TGTGCCAGCAGTTACTCGAGCGGGAGCTCCTACAATGAGCAGTTCTTC

j_call: TRBJ1-1
d_call: .
clone_size: .
v_call: TRBV7-9
cdr3_aa: CASMVEANTEAFF
cdr3_nt: TGTGCCAGCATGGTCGAGGCGAACACTGAAGCTTTCTTT

j_call: TRBJ2-5
d_call: .
clone_size: many
v_call: TRBV6-5
cdr3_aa: CASSYSIGFLFVETQYF
cdr3_nt: TGTGCCAGCAGTTACTCGATAGGCTTCTTATTCGTGGAGACCCAGTACTTC

j_call: TRBJ2-7
d_call: .
clone_size: few
v_call: TRBV6-2/TRBV6-3
cdr3_aa: CASSWLAFLEQYF
cdr3_nt: TGTGCCAGCAGCTGGCTAGCTTTCCTCGAGCAGTACTTC

j_call: TRBJ2-5
d_call: .
clone_size: few
v_call: TRBV5-6
cdr3_aa: CASSAPGQKETQYF
cdr3_nt: TGTGCCAGCAGCGCCCCGGGACAAAAAGAGACCCAGTACTTC

j_call: TRBJ1-4
d_call: .
clone_size: .
v_call: TRBV12-3/TRBV12-4
cdr3_aa: CASSFSGRFNEKLFF
cdr3_nt: TGTGCCAGCAGTTTTAGCGGACGGTTTAATGAAAAACTGTTTTTT

j_call: TRBJ1-1
d_call: .
clone_size: few
v_call: TRBV7-2
cdr3_aa: CASTPGQGAFF
cdr3_nt: TGTGCCAGCACCCCAGGCCAGGGAGCTTTCTTT

j_call: TRBJ2-7
d_call: TRBD1
clone_size: many
v_call: TRBV19
cdr3_aa: CASSIYGTGVYEQYF
cdr3_nt: TGTGCCAGTAGTATATATGGGACAGGGGTCTACGAGCAGTACTTC

j_call: TRBJ2-5
d_call: TRBD1
clone_size: few
v_call: TRBV6-2/TRBV6-3
cdr3_aa: CASSYSTGTGETQYF
cdr3_nt: TGTGCCAGCAGTTACTCGACCGGGACAGGGGAGACCCAGTACTTC

j_call: TRBJ2-3
d_call: .
clone_size: few
v_call: TRBV7-2
cdr3_aa: CASSLDTGRRDTQYF
cdr3_nt: TGTGCCAGCAGCTTAGATACAGGGAGACGGGATACGCAGTATTTT

j_call: TRBJ2-3
d_call: .
clone_size: many
v_call: TRBV9
cdr3_aa: CASPPNRKRAPADTQYF
cdr3_nt: TGTGCCAGCCCTCCAAACCGAAAGCGGGCCCCAGCGGATACGCAGTATTTT

j_call: TRBJ2-1
d_call: .
clone_size: many
v_call: TRBV28
cdr3_aa: CASSTPGSEQFF
cdr3_nt: TGTGCCAGCAGTACCCCGGGGAGTGAGCAGTTCTTC

j_call: TRBJ1-1
d_call: .
clone_size: few
v_call: TRBV5-1
cdr3_aa: CASSPEGTPLGNTEAFF
cdr3_nt: TGCGCCAGCAGCCCGGAAGGGACACCTTTGGGAAACACTGAAGCTTTCTTT

j_call: TRBJ2-3
d_call: TRBD2
clone_size: .
v_call: TRBV4-2
cdr3_aa: CASSQVLAGDIRDDTQYF
cdr3_nt: TGTGCCAGCAGCCAAGTTTTAGCGGGAGATATCCGCGACGATACGCAGTATTTT

j_call: TRBJ2-1
d_call: TRBD2
clone_size: .
v_call: TRBV6-2/TRBV6-3
cdr3_aa: CASSPGLAEQFF
cdr3_nt: TGTGCCAGCAGTCCCGGACTAGCCGAGCAGTTCTTC

j_call: TRBJ2-7
d_call: .
clone_size: few
v_call: TRBV7-8
cdr3_aa: CASSLDSGLSYEQYF
cdr3_nt: TGTGCCAGCAGCTTAGACTCAGGGTTATCCTACGAGCAGTACTTC

j_call: TRBJ2-7
d_call: TRBD1
clone_size: .
v_call: TRBV10-3
cdr3_aa: CAISGPGQSYEQYF
cdr3_nt: TGTGCCATCAGTGGCCCGGGACAGTCCTACGAGCAGTACTTC